The clone carrying this TCR beta chain was counted a single time. This CDR3 is built from 14 residues. CDR1 KGHDR and CDR2 SFDVKD come from the germline V gene. V gave up 2 bases and J gave up 7 bases, with 13 bases separating them. This sample was included in a study of Ad26.COV2.S vaccination and SARS-CoV-2 variants. As for treatment: around 19 received Ad26.COV2.S at low or high dose, single or two shots; 5 received placebo; per-sample allocation not given. Samples analyzed were those drawn on day 63 after the first vaccine or placebo injection. The donor was a Boston adult aged 18-55 years. The repertoire was sequenced with immunoSEQ multiplex PCR; TCRdb's copy has only in-frame clones and lacks some. The data show about 440,000 clones, 90% seen once.

The material was peripheral blood, obtained in a trial of Ad26.COV2.S vaccine versus placebo. The TCR sequence derives from a person aged 18-65 years who received the Ad26.COV2.S COVID-19 vaccine or a placebo. The chain recombines TRBV24-1 with TRBJ1-2; D gene ambiguous. For the CDR3, the DNA is TGTGCCACCAGTGATTCCATTGATCGGGTTGGCTACACCTTC. Its protein product is CATSDSIDRVGYTF.